This T cell receptor (beta chain) is from a study of T cells after yellow fever vaccination (dated 2019 in TCRdb). As for the study more broadly: The SMART-Seq v4 Ultra Low Input RNA kit was used to prepare libraries from fractions with low cell numbers. To follow T-cell clones before and after both primary and booster YFV17D yellow fever vaccination, bulk TCR alpha and beta repertoires underwent longitudinal sequencing. Two healthy male donors, one aged 18 to 29 and one aged 30 to 40 years, made up the cohort. Blood samples were taken at several timepoints before and after primary and secondary immunization, and bulk PBMC replicates and cell subsets were isolated.

Synthesis of TCR cDNA relied on 5'RACE template switching, a step that introduced a universal primer site along with unique molecular identifiers. Priming for cDNA synthesis came from both the TCR alpha and TCR beta constant segments. Library amplification involved two PCR steps, and the second step added sample barcodes and sequencing adapters. Sequencing of libraries was performed on Illumina HiSeq 2500 (2x100 bp) or NovaSeq (2x150 bp). In the authors' own workflow: Demultiplexing of reads and collapsing into UMI consensus sequences were performed with MIGEC, and V(D)J alignment was carried out with MiXCR. Clonotypes responding to the vaccine were identified with edgeR on replicate PBMC samples, with the criteria of FDR below 0.01 and a log2 fold change above 5 up to day 15. Each bulk clonotype received a CD4 or CD8 identity based on whether the sequenced CD4 or CD8 repertoire contained that clonotype at higher abundance. The public reads were reprocessed in TCRdb via fastp at Q25 and MiXCR, keeping in-frame beta chains. Identical CDR3 protein sequences are pooled into one entry, listed with their most common genes and DNA. TCRdb, not the authors, supplied the V and J calls. For this sample there are fewer than 650,000 distinct CDR3 sequences; just over 20% appear just once. The ten largest clones capture roughly a sixth of the sample.

With respect to this clonotype: The clone's antigen remains unknown. No much larger clone exists at a distance of one base, and base qualities are not known.

What the treatment or condition label conveys for this sample: live attenuated yellow fever vaccine strain. At each blood-draw timepoint, two biological replicates of bulk PBMCs were collected. A standard Ficoll-Paque protocol was used to isolate PBMCs from peripheral blood. RNA was extracted with TriZol from bulk PBMCs, CD4 and CD8 fractions, and dextramer-positive and dextramer-negative fractions. Study-level results and caveats: Compared with the primary T-cell response, the secondary T-cell response was weaker but faster, peaking on day 5 rather than day 15. Computational filtering was needed because FACS-sorted repertoires could contain abundant contaminating clonotypes from the bulk population. Most clones expanded after primary vaccination (96% of CD4 and 80% to 90% of CD8) were re-detected after the booster, suggesting that broad memory maintenance occurred. The study included only a couple of donors, which limits how far the findings can be generalized. A small fraction of clonotypes showed up in both the CD4 and CD8 compartments, probably as a result of convergent recombination.

CDR1 and CDR2, looked up from the germline V gene, are KGHSH and LQKENI. The trim is 1 base for V and 0 bases for J, with a gap of 10 bases between the germline ends. The CDR3 covers 16 residues, taking in both the cysteine and the phenylalanine. Only the CDR3 DNA is retained, 48 bases long and in frame from the first base. Source: PBMCs, taken approximately 22 days after the first yellow fever vaccination. The origin of this receptor is a man aged 18-30 years who received the YFV17D yellow fever vaccine. Recombination joined TRBV18 with TRBJ1-3, with the D gene uncertain. The CDR3 protein: CASSPLADSSGNTIYF. Here is the DNA: TGTGCCAGCTCACCACTGGCGGACTCCTCTGGAAACACCATATATTTT. The CDR3 plus the reference TRBV18 and TRBJ1-3 genes for the other parts give the full variable domain: NAGVMQNPRHLVRRRGQEARLRCSPMKGHSHVYWYRQLPEEGLKFMVYLQKENIIDESGMPKERFSAEFPKEGPSILRIQQVVRGDSAAYFCASSPLADSSGNTIYFGEGSWLTVV.